What follows are 5 T cell receptor beta chains derived from one specimen sequenced in a study of cytotoxic CD8 clonotypes in ibrutinib-treated CLL. The data were produced by immunoSEQ multiplex PCR, yet TCRdb's version contains in-frame clones alone and is incomplete. The data contain 200,000 to 250,000 clones, around 70% of them singletons. The material sequenced was PBMCs, taken after 12 months of ibrutinib treatment. The receptor source for this set is a human donor with chronic lymphocytic leukemia.

V and J are TRBV6-5 and TRBJ1-6; 7 nucleotides align to TRBD1. Germline CDR1 reads MNHEY; CDR2 reads SVGAGI. The CDR3 extends over 15 amino acids. Trimming cost V 9 bases and J 5 bases; bases outside gene matches: 10. The CDR3 loop reads CASKGAGRNNSPLHF. The DNA for the CDR3 is TGTGCCAGTAAGGGGGCAGGCCGGAATAATTCACCCCTCCACTTT.

The chain links TRBV30 to TRBJ2-5, with D maybe TRBD2 (7 bases). Trimming stripped 0 bases from V and 2 bases from J, with 13 bases between. The CDR3 is 15 amino acids. Per germline, CDR1 GTSNPN and CDR2 SVGIG (reference sequence). The CDR3 coding sequence is TGTGCCTGGAGTGTACCGGGGGGCCTACAAGAGACCCAGTACTTC. This sequence encodes CAWSVPGGLQETQYF.

This chain uses TRBV5-1 with TRBJ1-1; 9 nucleotides match TRBD1. The V gene end was trimmed by 2 bases and the J gene end by 1 base; junction bases not matched to a gene: 3. This CDR3 is built from 15 residues. Per germline, CDR1 SGHRS and CDR2 YFSETQ. The CDR3 region is CASSLSGQGNTEAFF. The CDR3 DNA reads as TGCGCCAGCAGCTTATCGGGACAGGGGAACACTGAAGCTTTCTTT.

This clone has more than one count but fewer than ten. The gene calls are TRBV30 and TRBJ1-5, with D unresolved. Looked up from germline, CDR1 is GTSNPN and CDR2 is SVGIG (reference sequence). This CDR3 comprises 13 residues. Trimming cost V 0 bases and J 4 bases, with 7 bases left between them. The CDR3 DNA is TGTGCCTGGAGTGTACGCCGTAATCAGCCCCAGCATTTT. It codes for CAWSVRRNQPQHF. Drawing the rest from reference TRBV30 and TRBJ1-5, the complete variable domain is SQTIHQWPATLVQPVGSPLSLECTVEGTSNPNLYWYRQAAGRGLQLLFYSVGIGQISSEVPQNLSASRPQDRQFILSSKKLLLSDSGFYLCAWSVRRNQPQHFGDGTRLSIL.

The chain has TRBV5-1 and TRBJ1-1; 9 bases match TRBD1. Germline assignment: CDR1 SGHRS and CDR2 YFSETQ. This CDR3 has 17 residues. Trimming took 3 bases from V and 0 from J; bases not matched to a gene: 9. For the CDR3, the DNA is TGCGCCAGCAGCTGGATTACAGGGGGCATAATGAACACTGAAGCTTTCTTT. Protein sequence: CASSWITGGIMNTEAFF.